This is a list of T cell receptor beta chains from one sample in a study of T-cell reconstitution after alpha-beta-depleted transplantation in children. Each CDR3 protein gets one entry after TCRdb re-called the PCR reads with MiXCR. The sample lists roughly 570,000 distinct CDR3 sequences; 27% were seen once. The sequencing here drew on PBMCs, taken before TCRalphabeta/CD19-depleted stem cell transplant. These receptors were collected from a boy less than two years old with Wiskott-Aldrich syndrome, due to receive a stem cell transplant. CDR3s include the opening cysteine and the closing phenylalanine or tryptophan. Each record gives: V gene, D gene, J gene, clone size, CDR3 protein, CDR3 DNA. A D gene is named only where the DNA matches it firmly. Clone sizes are given selectively: once, few, many, or a class where the clone is expanded.

V gene: TRBV5-1
D gene: -
J gene: TRBJ1-1
clone size: once
CDR3 protein: CASSFGGAGTEAFF
CDR3 DNA: TGCGCCAGCAGCTTCGGGGGAGCAGGCACTGAAGCTTTCTTT

V gene: TRBV29-1
D gene: -
J gene: TRBJ1-5
clone size: -
CDR3 protein: CSVGGQYNQPQHF
CDR3 DNA: TGCAGCGTTGGTGGACAGTACAATCAGCCCCAGCATTTT

V gene: TRBV6-1
D gene: TRBD1
J gene: TRBJ2-5
clone size: few
CDR3 protein: CASSLDRVFRETQYF
CDR3 DNA: TGTGCCAGCAGCTTGGACAGGGTGTTTCGAGAGACCCAGTACTTC

V gene: TRBV5-1
D gene: -
J gene: TRBJ2-5
clone size: -
CDR3 protein: CASSLLPGAQETQYF
CDR3 DNA: TGCGCCAGCAGCCTACTCCCGGGGGCACAAGAGACCCAGTACTTC

V gene: TRBV10-3
D gene: -
J gene: TRBJ1-5
clone size: -
CDR3 protein: CAISESISGPQHF
CDR3 DNA: TGTGCCATCAGTGAGTCAATCAGCGGGCCCCAGCATTTT

V gene: TRBV20-1
D gene: -
J gene: TRBJ2-6
clone size: few
CDR3 protein: CSASPTGTGANVLTF
CDR3 DNA: TGCAGTGCTAGCCCAACAGGGACTGGGGCCAACGTCCTGACTTTC

V gene: TRBV10-3
D gene: TRBD2
J gene: TRBJ2-1
clone size: -
CDR3 protein: CATSGIGEQFF
CDR3 DNA: TGTGCCACTAGCGGGATTGGTGAGCAGTTCTTC

V gene: TRBV28
D gene: -
J gene: TRBJ1-2
clone size: -
CDR3 protein: CASRGPGRVIANYGYTF
CDR3 DNA: TGTGCCAGCCGTGGACCGGGACGTGTTATTGCTAACTATGGCTACACCTTC

V gene: TRBV20-1
D gene: -
J gene: TRBJ2-3
clone size: -
CDR3 protein: CSARVWAGPGMGTQYF
CDR3 DNA: TGCAGTGCTAGAGTGTGGGCAGGGCCCGGGATGGGAACGCAGTATTTT

V gene: TRBV7-3
D gene: -
J gene: TRBJ1-1
clone size: -
CDR3 protein: CASSQYENTEAFF
CDR3 DNA: TGTGCCAGCAGCCAGTACGAGAACACTGAAGCTTTCTTT

V gene: TRBV10-3
D gene: -
J gene: TRBJ2-5
clone size: -
CDR3 protein: CAISALGLLARYF
CDR3 DNA: TGTGCCATCAGTGCTCTTGGACTGCTGGCACGGTACTTC

V gene: TRBV2
D gene: TRBD1
J gene: TRBJ1-4
clone size: -
CDR3 protein: CASSGLMTGFNEKLFF
CDR3 DNA: TGTGCCAGCAGCGGTCTTATGACAGGGTTTAATGAAAAACTGTTTTTT

V gene: TRBV5-1
D gene: TRBD1
J gene: TRBJ2-5
clone size: few
CDR3 protein: CASSLTGVGETQYF
CDR3 DNA: TGCGCCAGCAGCTTGACAGGGGTTGGAGAGACCCAGTACTTC

V gene: TRBV29-1
D gene: -
J gene: TRBJ1-1
clone size: -
CDR3 protein: CSVELTALEAFF
CDR3 DNA: TGCAGCGTTGAATTGACTGCACTGGAAGCTTTCTTT

V gene: TRBV19
D gene: -
J gene: TRBJ2-1
clone size: -
CDR3 protein: CASSIEGNNLYNEQFF
CDR3 DNA: TGTGCCAGTAGTATAGAGGGCAATAACCTGTACAATGAGCAGTTCTTC

V gene: TRBV15
D gene: TRBD2
J gene: TRBJ2-1
clone size: few
CDR3 protein: CATSRKRENYNEQFF
CDR3 DNA: TGTGCCACCAGTCGTAAGCGGGAAAATTACAATGAGCAGTTCTTC

V gene: TRBV6-1
D gene: -
J gene: TRBJ1-1
clone size: -
CDR3 protein: CASSKGNRRWDTEAFF
CDR3 DNA: TGTGCCAGCAGCAAAGGAAATCGACGATGGGACACTGAAGCTTTCTTT

V gene: TRBV5-1
D gene: -
J gene: TRBJ2-1
clone size: -
CDR3 protein: CASSLLTSSNNEQFF
CDR3 DNA: TGCGCCAGCAGCTTGTTAACTAGCAGTAACAATGAGCAGTTCTTC

V gene: TRBV5-1
D gene: TRBD2
J gene: TRBJ2-2
clone size: few
CDR3 protein: CASSLRVGLAGTGELFF
CDR3 DNA: TGCGCCAGCAGCTTGCGAGTAGGACTAGCGGGCACCGGGGAGCTGTTTTTT

V gene: TRBV6-5
D gene: -
J gene: TRBJ2-7
clone size: -
CDR3 protein: CASSYSSKQYF
CDR3 DNA: TGTGCCAGCAGTTACTCTAGCAAGCAGTACTTC

V gene: TRBV5-1
D gene: TRBD1
J gene: TRBJ2-2
clone size: few
CDR3 protein: CASSGGQGIGELFF
CDR3 DNA: TGCGCCAGCAGCGGGGGACAGGGGATCGGGGAGCTGTTTTTT

V gene: TRBV20-1
D gene: TRBD1
J gene: TRBJ1-1
clone size: few
CDR3 protein: CSASQGTGTLGEAFF
CDR3 DNA: TGCAGTGCTAGTCAGGGGACAGGGACATTAGGTGAAGCTTTCTTT

V gene: TRBV18
D gene: -
J gene: TRBJ2-1
clone size: -
CDR3 protein: CASSQVADGEQFF
CDR3 DNA: TGTGCCAGCTCCCAGGTGGCTGACGGTGAGCAGTTCTTC

V gene: TRBV20-1
D gene: -
J gene: TRBJ2-2
clone size: few
CDR3 protein: CSAARTTGELFF
CDR3 DNA: TGCAGTGCCGCGAGGACAACCGGGGAGCTGTTTTTT

V gene: TRBV5-1
D gene: -
J gene: TRBJ2-5
clone size: few
CDR3 protein: CASSLSGARRETQYF
CDR3 DNA: TGCGCCAGCAGCTTGTCCGGGGCAAGGAGAGAGACCCAGTACTTC

V gene: TRBV18
D gene: TRBD1
J gene: TRBJ1-6
clone size: -
CDR3 protein: CASSSTGEGSPLHF
CDR3 DNA: TGTGCCAGCTCATCCACAGGGGAAGGATCACCCCTCCACTTT

V gene: TRBV4-1
D gene: TRBD2
J gene: TRBJ2-1
clone size: -
CDR3 protein: CASSQDSGGRLLEQFF
CDR3 DNA: TGCGCCAGCAGCCAAGATAGTGGCGGGAGACTGCTTGAGCAGTTCTTC

V gene: TRBV28
D gene: TRBD2
J gene: TRBJ2-1
clone size: -
CDR3 protein: CASSFSTSGGEQFF
CDR3 DNA: TGTGCCAGCAGTTTTTCGACTAGCGGGGGTGAGCAGTTCTTC